This T cell receptor (beta chain) was captured in a study of graft-versus-host responses after intestinal transplantation. Findings of the study overall: GvH clones were found in recipient marrow; some appeared first in ileum or blood.

The CDR3 is 16 residues long. Germline V gene lookup returns CDR1 SGHRS and CDR2 YFSETQ. The V and J ends lost 4 bases and 3 bases respectively, with 20 bases between them. Only in-frame clones appear in the TCRdb table, and some are missing; sequencing was by immunoSEQ multiplex PCR. The profile shows about 90,000 clones, roughly 93% of them singletons. A note on this clone: Its antigen is currently unknown.

V usage is TRBV5-1 and J usage is TRBJ2-7; tentative D call: TRBD2 (7 bases). The receptor comes from a human donor who was the organ donor for an intestinal transplant. This specimen consisted of unstimulated CD8+ T cells sorted from spleen or lymph node cells, obtained before transplant. This CDR3 reads CASSVGWGGRSYEQYF. The DNA of the CDR3 is TGCGCCAGCAGCGTGGGGTGGGGGGGGCGTAGCTACGAGCAGTACTTC.